This T cell receptor (beta chain) is from a study of T cells in Graves' hyperthyroidism and ophthalmopathy. Background on the study: Initial diagnosis, before any treatment, was when peripheral blood was collected. Overall study results and limits: In the blood, most expanded thyroid clonotypes above 0.001 appeared as well.

This CDR3 region has 15 residues. V dropped 1 base and J dropped 3 bases, with 11 bases sitting between them. From germline, CDR1 is SGHTA and CDR2 FQGTGA. TCR beta CDR3 regions were amplified from RNA. Initially, a first-round RT-PCR of the TCR CDR3 employed the HTBI primer set. Each CDR3 protein is one row after TCRdb ran MiXCR on the multiplex PCR reads. The repertoire consists of approximately 400,000 distinct CDR3 sequences, with roughly an eighth occurring once and the leading ten covering under 30%. It was uncontrolled infection, other autoimmune disease, pregnancy or lactation that excluded patients. In this sample, this clonotype turned up a few times. Its target is unknown.

The sample comprised blood. The clonotype originates from a middle-aged man with Graves' ophthalmopathy. The rearrangement uses TRBV7-3 and TRBJ2-3; D is undetermined. The CDR3 coding sequence is TGTGCCAGCAGCTTAAACCCTGGGTCGACAGATACGCAGTATTTT. Translated: CASSLNPGSTDTQYF.